The clone carrying this T cell receptor (beta chain) turned up a few times. The data were produced by immunoSEQ multiplex PCR, yet TCRdb's version contains in-frame clones alone and is incomplete. Here the sample spans about 2.4 million clones, roughly nine tenths being singletons. CDR1 is MGHRA and CDR2 is YSYEKL in the germline V gene. V was clipped by 0 bases and J by 5 bases, with 10 bases between them. The CDR3 covers 15 residues. These data originate in a study of shared clonotypes between healthy human individuals. Overall study context: The donors, two women and a few men, were aged 18 to 49.

The specimen sequenced was naive CD4+ T cells sorted from blood. Specified subset: CD45RA+ positively selected. This receptor was identified in a man aged 18 to 30 in good health. The rearrangement joins TRBV4-1 to TRBJ2-2; D is uncertain. The CDR3 nucleotides are TGCGCCAGCAGCCAAGATGTTACCAGGACCGGGGAGCTGTTTTTT. Translation gives CASSQDVTRTGELFF.